A selection of T cell receptor beta chains follows, all from one sample in a study of T-cell memory formation after mild COVID-19. TCRdb analysed the 5' RACE reads with MiXCR anew, one entry per CDR3 protein. This sample yields approximately 250,000 distinct CDR3 sequences, of which approximately 15% are seen a single time; roughly a fifth belongs to the top ten. Sample: PBMCs or a T cell subset sorted from them (not recorded which). Receptor source: a man aged 18-30 years who had mild COVID-19 (a few samples of this study predate the infection). Cell type and time point are not known. Each CDR3 is given with its conserved first and last residue. D genes are given only for firm matches. Clone size is not always given. Where it is, it says once, few, many or a class for expanded clones.

abundance: many
j_gene: TRBJ2-3
d_gene: -
v_gene: TRBV4-3
CDR3nt: TGCGCCAGCAGCCAAGGGGCAGGGCGCACAGATACGCAGTATTTT
CDR3aa: CASSQGAGRTDTQYF

abundance: -
j_gene: TRBJ1-6
d_gene: TRBD1
v_gene: TRBV14
CDR3nt: TGTGCCAGCAGCCAAGAGGACAGGCACTCACCCCTCCACTTT
CDR3aa: CASSQEDRHSPLHF

abundance: -
j_gene: TRBJ1-1
d_gene: -
v_gene: TRBV25-1
CDR3nt: TGTGCCAGCAGTGCGAGGGGGTTAGGTGAAGCTTTCTTT
CDR3aa: CASSARGLGEAFF

abundance: -
j_gene: TRBJ1-5
d_gene: -
v_gene: TRBV20-1
CDR3nt: TGCAGTGCTAGACTGGAGAGTGGCAATCAGCCCCAGCATTTT
CDR3aa: CSARLESGNQPQHF

abundance: few
j_gene: TRBJ1-5
d_gene: -
v_gene: TRBV27
CDR3nt: TGTGCCAGCAGAAATACAGGGTATGGTCAGCCCCAGCATTTT
CDR3aa: CASRNTGYGQPQHF

abundance: -
j_gene: TRBJ1-1
d_gene: TRBD1
v_gene: TRBV7-8
CDR3nt: TGTGCCAGCAGCTTAGTCGCCCCGGGACAGGCCCTTTCAGGGGAAGCTTTCTTT
CDR3aa: CASSLVAPGQALSGEAFF

abundance: -
j_gene: TRBJ2-1
d_gene: -
v_gene: TRBV10-3
CDR3nt: TGTGCCATCAGTGTTAGCGTGAATGAGCAGTTCTTC
CDR3aa: CAISVSVNEQFF

abundance: few
j_gene: TRBJ2-5
d_gene: -
v_gene: TRBV20-1
CDR3nt: TGCAGTGCTAGAGGGCCGGGACAAAGAAAAGAGACCCAGTACTTC
CDR3aa: CSARGPGQRKETQYF

abundance: -
j_gene: TRBJ2-7
d_gene: -
v_gene: TRBV15
CDR3nt: TGTGCCACCAGCAGAGAGGCCCCCGCTAACTACGAGCAGTACTTC
CDR3aa: CATSREAPANYEQYF

abundance: -
j_gene: TRBJ2-6
d_gene: -
v_gene: TRBV6-2/TRBV6-3
CDR3nt: TGTGCCAGCCATAGACAGGTTATCAACTCTGGGGCCAACGTCCTGACTTTC
CDR3aa: CASHRQVINSGANVLTF

abundance: many
j_gene: TRBJ1-1
d_gene: -
v_gene: TRBV6-6
CDR3nt: TGTGCCAGCAGCCCGACCCGCACTAACACTGAAGCTTTCTTT
CDR3aa: CASSPTRTNTEAFF

abundance: -
j_gene: TRBJ2-2
d_gene: -
v_gene: TRBV28
CDR3nt: TGTGCCAGCACTACAACAGGGCTCGCGAACACCGGGGAGCTGTTTTTT
CDR3aa: CASTTTGLANTGELFF

abundance: -
j_gene: TRBJ2-1
d_gene: TRBD2
v_gene: TRBV4-3
CDR3nt: TGCGCCAGCAGCCAAGACGTCGGGACTAGCCTCTCTGAGCAGTTCTTC
CDR3aa: CASSQDVGTSLSEQFF

abundance: -
j_gene: TRBJ1-2
d_gene: TRBD1
v_gene: TRBV7-9
CDR3nt: TGTGCCAGCAGCTTAGTCCCAACAGGGGTAGGCTACACCTTC
CDR3aa: CASSLVPTGVGYTF

abundance: -
j_gene: TRBJ2-3
d_gene: TRBD1
v_gene: TRBV24-1
CDR3nt: TGTGCCACCAGTGATGCGGGACAGGGGGCTGACGCAGATACGCAGTATTTT
CDR3aa: CATSDAGQGADADTQYF

abundance: many
j_gene: TRBJ2-5
d_gene: TRBD2
v_gene: TRBV7-2
CDR3nt: TGTGCCAGCAGCCCAACCCAATCTAGCGGTCCCCACTTC
CDR3aa: CASSPTQSSGPHF

abundance: -
j_gene: TRBJ1-4
d_gene: -
v_gene: TRBV15
CDR3nt: TGTGCCACCAGCCCCTCGTCAACTAATGAAAAACTGTTTTTT
CDR3aa: CATSPSSTNEKLFF

abundance: few
j_gene: TRBJ1-5
d_gene: -
v_gene: TRBV7-2
CDR3nt: TGTGCCAGCAGCTTCGCCAGTTTCAATCAGCCCCAGCATTTT
CDR3aa: CASSFASFNQPQHF

abundance: -
j_gene: TRBJ2-1
d_gene: TRBD2
v_gene: TRBV4-3
CDR3nt: TGCGCCAGCAGCCAGGGAGGGTTCGATGAGCAGTTCTTC
CDR3aa: CASSQGGFDEQFF

abundance: -
j_gene: TRBJ2-4
d_gene: -
v_gene: TRBV6-4
CDR3nt: TGTGCCAGCAGAGCCTTCATTTCAGGGGCATCAAATCTTTCAGCCAAAAACATTCAGTACTTC
CDR3aa: CASRAFISGASNLSAKNIQYF

abundance: -
j_gene: TRBJ1-5
d_gene: -
v_gene: TRBV6-2/TRBV6-3
CDR3nt: TGTGCCAGCACCAACGAGGGGTTTCAGCCCCAGCATTTT
CDR3aa: CASTNEGFQPQHF

abundance: once
j_gene: TRBJ2-3
d_gene: TRBD2
v_gene: TRBV20-1
CDR3nt: TGCAGTGCTAGAGATCGGGAAGGACTAGCGGGGGGAACTAGCACAGATACGCAGTATTTT
CDR3aa: CSARDREGLAGGTSTDTQYF

abundance: -
j_gene: TRBJ1-1
d_gene: -
v_gene: TRBV29-1
CDR3nt: TGCAGCGTTGAGGACCCCCTCGAGATGAACACTGAAGCTTTCTTT
CDR3aa: CSVEDPLEMNTEAFF

abundance: -
j_gene: TRBJ1-6
d_gene: -
v_gene: TRBV6-6
CDR3nt: TGTGCCAGCTGCCCCCGACCTACATATTCACCCCTCCACTTT
CDR3aa: CASCPRPTYSPLHF

abundance: -
j_gene: TRBJ1-5
d_gene: TRBD1
v_gene: TRBV6-5
CDR3nt: TGTGCCAGCAGTTTGCAGGGGGGTCAGCCCCAGCATTTT
CDR3aa: CASSLQGGQPQHF

abundance: few
j_gene: TRBJ1-1
d_gene: -
v_gene: TRBV5-1
CDR3nt: TGCGCCAGCAGCAAAGGGACGGCGAACACTGAAGCTTTCTTT
CDR3aa: CASSKGTANTEAFF

abundance: -
j_gene: TRBJ1-2
d_gene: -
v_gene: TRBV27
CDR3nt: TGTGCCAGCGCCGCGGGATTTGGGGGTGGCTACACCTTC
CDR3aa: CASAAGFGGGYTF

abundance: -
j_gene: TRBJ1-1
d_gene: -
v_gene: TRBV6-5
CDR3nt: TGTGCCAGCAGTTATGGGGGGGTAGCTTTCTTT
CDR3aa: CASSYGGVAFF

abundance: -
j_gene: TRBJ2-5
d_gene: -
v_gene: TRBV9
CDR3nt: TGTGCCAGCAGCACCCGGGACGGGATTTTCGAGACCCAGTACTTC
CDR3aa: CASSTRDGIFETQYF

abundance: -
j_gene: TRBJ2-4
d_gene: TRBD2
v_gene: TRBV4-2
CDR3nt: TGTGCCAGCAGCCAACAGCCCGGGGGGGCCCAAAACATTCAGTACTTC
CDR3aa: CASSQQPGGAQNIQYF

abundance: few
j_gene: TRBJ1-1
d_gene: -
v_gene: TRBV12-3/TRBV12-4
CDR3nt: TGTGCCAGCAGCCATGGGTACACTGAAGCTTTCTTT
CDR3aa: CASSHGYTEAFF